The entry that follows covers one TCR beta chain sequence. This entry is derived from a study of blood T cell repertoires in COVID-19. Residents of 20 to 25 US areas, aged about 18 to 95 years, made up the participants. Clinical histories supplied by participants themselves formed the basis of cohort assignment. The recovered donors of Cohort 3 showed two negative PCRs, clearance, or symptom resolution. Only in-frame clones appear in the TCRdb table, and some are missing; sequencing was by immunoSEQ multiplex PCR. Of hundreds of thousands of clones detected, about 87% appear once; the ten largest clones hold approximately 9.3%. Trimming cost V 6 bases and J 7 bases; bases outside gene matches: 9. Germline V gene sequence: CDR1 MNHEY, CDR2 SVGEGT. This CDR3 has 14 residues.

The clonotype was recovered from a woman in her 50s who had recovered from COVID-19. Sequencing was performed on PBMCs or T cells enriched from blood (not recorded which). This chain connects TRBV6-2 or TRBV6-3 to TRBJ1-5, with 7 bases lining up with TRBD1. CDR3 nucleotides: TGTGCCAGCAGCCCCCGGACAGGCTGGCAGCCCCAGCATTTT. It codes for CASSPRTGWQPQHF.